A single TCR beta chain is shown here with its context. The sample originates from a study of identical twins. One entry per CDR3 protein, called by TCRdb with MiXCR from the 5' RACE reads. Of hundreds of thousands of distinct CDR3 sequences in the sample, around 20% were seen once. J gave up 6 bases and V 5 bases, and 19 bases lay outside the gene matches. CDR3 size: 18 residues. Germline lookup yields CDR1 SGHAT and CDR2 FQDESV (reference sequence). These data also featured in a second study, about yellow fever vaccine responses in identical twins.

Sequenced material: CD4+ T cells sorted from blood. J is TRBJ2-7 and V is TRBV11-1; 10 bases are a match to TRBD2. This receptor was identified in a young woman in good health. The CDR3 sequence is CASSPNAALAGVLTEQYF. In DNA, the CDR3 is TGTGCCAGCAGCCCCAACGCGGCGCTAGCGGGAGTTTTAACCGAGCAGTACTTC.